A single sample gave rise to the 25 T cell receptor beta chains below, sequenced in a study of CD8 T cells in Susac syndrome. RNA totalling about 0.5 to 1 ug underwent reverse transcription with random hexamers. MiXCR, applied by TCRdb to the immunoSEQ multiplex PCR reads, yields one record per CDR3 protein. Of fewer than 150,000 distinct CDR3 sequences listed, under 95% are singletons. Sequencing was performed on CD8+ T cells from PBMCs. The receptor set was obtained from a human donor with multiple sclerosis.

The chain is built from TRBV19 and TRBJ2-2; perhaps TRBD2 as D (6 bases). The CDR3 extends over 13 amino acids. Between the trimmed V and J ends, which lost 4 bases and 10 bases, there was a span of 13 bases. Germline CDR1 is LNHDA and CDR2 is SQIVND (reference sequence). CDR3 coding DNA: TGTGCCAGTAGTACCCCCAGGGAGGCGGAGCTGTTTTTT. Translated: CASSTPREAELFF.

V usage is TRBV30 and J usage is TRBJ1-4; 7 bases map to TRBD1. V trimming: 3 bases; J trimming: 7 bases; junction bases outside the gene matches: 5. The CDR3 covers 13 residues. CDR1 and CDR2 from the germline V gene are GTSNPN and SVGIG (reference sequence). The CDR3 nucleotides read TGTGCCTGGAGATCAGGGGGACCTGAAAAACTGTTTTTT. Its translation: CAWRSGGPEKLFF.

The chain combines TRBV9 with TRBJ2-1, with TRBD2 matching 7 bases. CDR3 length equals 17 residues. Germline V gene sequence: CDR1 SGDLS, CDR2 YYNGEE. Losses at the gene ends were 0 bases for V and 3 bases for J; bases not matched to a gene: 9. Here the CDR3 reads CASSVGASGEYYNEQFF. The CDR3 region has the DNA TGTGCCAGCAGCGTAGGGGCTAGCGGAGAATACTACAATGAGCAGTTCTTC. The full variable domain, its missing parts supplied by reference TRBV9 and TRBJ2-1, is DSGVTQTPKHLITATGQRVTLRCSPRSGDLSVYWYQQSLDQGLQFLIQYYNGEERAKGNILERFSAQQFPDLHSELNLSSLELGDSALYFCASSVGASGEYYNEQFFGPGTRLTVL.

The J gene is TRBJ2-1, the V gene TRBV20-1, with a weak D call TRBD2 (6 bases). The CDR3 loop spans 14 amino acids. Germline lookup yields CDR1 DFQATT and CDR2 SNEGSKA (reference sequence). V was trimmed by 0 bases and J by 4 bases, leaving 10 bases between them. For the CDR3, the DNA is TGCAGTGCTAGAGAGGTAGCGGAGTACAATGAGCAGTTCTTC. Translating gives CSAREVAEYNEQFF.

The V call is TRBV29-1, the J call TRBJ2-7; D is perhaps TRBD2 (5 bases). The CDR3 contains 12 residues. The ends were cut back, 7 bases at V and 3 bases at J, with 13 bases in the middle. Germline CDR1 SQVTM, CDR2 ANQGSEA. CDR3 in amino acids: CSAETGFYEQYF. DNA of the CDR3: TGCAGCGCAGAGACGGGGTTCTACGAGCAGTACTTC.

The CDR3 loop is CAAGQGEAEQYF. The CDR3 bases are TGTGCCGCCGGGCAGGGCGAAGCCGAGCAGTACTTC. This rearrangement joins TRBV6-5 to TRBJ2-7; D possibly corresponds to TRBD1 (5 bases). The germline gives CDR1 MNHEY, CDR2 SVGAGI. The ends were cut back, 11 bases at V and 6 bases at J, with 17 bases in the middle. The CDR3 length is 12 residues.

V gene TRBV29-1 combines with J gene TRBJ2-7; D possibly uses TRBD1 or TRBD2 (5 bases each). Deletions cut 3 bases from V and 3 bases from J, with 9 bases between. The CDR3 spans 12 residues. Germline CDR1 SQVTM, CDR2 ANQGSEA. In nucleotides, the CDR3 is TGCAGCGTTGACTGGGGGAGCTACGAGCAGTACTTC. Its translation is CSVDWGSYEQYF.

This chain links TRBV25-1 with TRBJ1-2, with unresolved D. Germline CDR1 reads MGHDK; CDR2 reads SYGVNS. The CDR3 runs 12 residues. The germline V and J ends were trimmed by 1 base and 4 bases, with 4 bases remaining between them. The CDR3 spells CASSELAYGYTF. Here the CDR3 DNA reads TGTGCCAGCAGTGAATTAGCCTATGGCTACACCTTC.

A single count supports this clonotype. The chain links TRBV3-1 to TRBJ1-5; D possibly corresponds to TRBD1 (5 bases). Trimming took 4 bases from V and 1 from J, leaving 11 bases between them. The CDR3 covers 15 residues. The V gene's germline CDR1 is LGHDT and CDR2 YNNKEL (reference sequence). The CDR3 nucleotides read TGTGCCAGCAGCCCCGGACAAAGAAGCAATCAGCCCCAGCATTTT. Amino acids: CASSPGQRSNQPQHF. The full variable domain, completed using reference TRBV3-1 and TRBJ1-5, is DTAVSQTPKYLVTQMGNDKSIKCEQNLGHDTMYWYKQDSKKFLKIMFSYNNKELIINETVPNRFSPKSPDKAHLNLHINSLELGDSAVYFCASSPGQRSNQPQHFGDGTRLSIL.

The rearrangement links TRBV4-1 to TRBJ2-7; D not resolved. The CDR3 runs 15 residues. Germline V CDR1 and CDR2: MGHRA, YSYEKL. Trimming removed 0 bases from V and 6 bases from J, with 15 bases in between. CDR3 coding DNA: TGCGCCAGCAGCCAAGAAATGGGGTCTGGCGCCGAGCAGTACTTC. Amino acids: CASSQEMGSGAEQYF.

The CDR3 DNA reads as TGTGCCAGCAGTCCCGGGGACAACTCCTACAATGAGCAGTTCTTC. This codes for CASSPGDNSYNEQFF. The V gene is TRBV11-1, the J gene TRBJ2-1, with D perhaps matching TRBD1 (6 bases). Trimming removed 6 bases from V and 0 bases from J, with 12 bases in between. Germline lookup yields CDR1 SGHAT and CDR2 FQDESV (reference sequence). The CDR3 length is 15 residues.

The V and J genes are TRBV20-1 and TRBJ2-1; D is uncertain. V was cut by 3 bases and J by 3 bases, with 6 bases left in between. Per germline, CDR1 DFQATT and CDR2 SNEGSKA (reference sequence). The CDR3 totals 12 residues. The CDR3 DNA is TGCAGTGCTAGGGGAAGCTACAATGAGCAGTTCTTC. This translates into CSARGSYNEQFF.

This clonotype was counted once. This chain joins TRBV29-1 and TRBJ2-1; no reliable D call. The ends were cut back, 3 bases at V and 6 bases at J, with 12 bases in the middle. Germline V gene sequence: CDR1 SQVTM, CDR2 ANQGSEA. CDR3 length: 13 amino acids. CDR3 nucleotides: TGCAGCGTTGATCCCGTCAAGAGCAATGAGCAGTTCTTC. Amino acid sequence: CSVDPVKSNEQFF.

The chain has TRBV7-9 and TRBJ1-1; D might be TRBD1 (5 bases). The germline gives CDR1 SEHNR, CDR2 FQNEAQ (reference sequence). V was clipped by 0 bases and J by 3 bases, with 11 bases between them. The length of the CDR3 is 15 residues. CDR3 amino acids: CASSLAAGFHTEAFF. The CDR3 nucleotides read TGTGCCAGCAGCTTAGCAGCAGGGTTCCACACTGAAGCTTTCTTT. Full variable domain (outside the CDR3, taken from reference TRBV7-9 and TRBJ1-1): DTGVSQNPRHKITKRGQNVTFRCDPISEHNRLYWYRQTLGQGPEFLTYFQNEAQLEKSRLLSDRFSAERPKGSFSTLEIQRTEQGDSAMYLCASSLAAGFHTEAFFGQGTRLTVV.

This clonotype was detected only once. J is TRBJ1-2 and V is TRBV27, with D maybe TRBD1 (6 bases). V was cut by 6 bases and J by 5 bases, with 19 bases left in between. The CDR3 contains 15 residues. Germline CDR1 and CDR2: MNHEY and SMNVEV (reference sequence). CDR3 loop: CASSSNTGTRYGYTF. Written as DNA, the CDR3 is TGTGCCAGCAGCTCAAACACCGGGACAAGATATGGCTACACCTTC.

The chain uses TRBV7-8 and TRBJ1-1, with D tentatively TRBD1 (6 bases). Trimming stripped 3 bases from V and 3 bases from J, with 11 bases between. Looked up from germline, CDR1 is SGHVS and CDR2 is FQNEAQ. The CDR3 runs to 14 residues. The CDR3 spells CASSLYREDTEAFF. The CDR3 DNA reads TGTGCCAGCAGCTTGTACAGGGAGGACACTGAAGCTTTCTTT.

For the CDR3, the DNA is TGTGCCAGCTCACCTCGGGACAGCGCGAACACCGGGGAGCTGTTTTTT. This gives the protein CASSPRDSANTGELFF. The chain uses TRBV18 and TRBJ2-2; TRBD1 matches 7 bases. Unmatched junction bases numbered 4, after V lost 3 bases and J lost 0 bases. CDR3 length: 16 residues. The germline CDR1 and CDR2 sequences are KGHSH and LQKENI.

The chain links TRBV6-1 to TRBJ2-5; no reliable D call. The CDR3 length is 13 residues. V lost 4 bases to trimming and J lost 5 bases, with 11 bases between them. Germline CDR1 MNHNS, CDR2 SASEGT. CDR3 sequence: CASSGFLVETQYF. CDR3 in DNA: TGTGCCAGCAGTGGGTTCCTGGTGGAGACCCAGTACTTC.

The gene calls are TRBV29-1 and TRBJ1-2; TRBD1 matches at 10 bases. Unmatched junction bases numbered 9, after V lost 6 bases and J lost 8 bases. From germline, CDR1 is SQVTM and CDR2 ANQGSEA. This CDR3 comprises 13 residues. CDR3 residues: CSVAGDRGSGYTF. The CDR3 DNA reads TGCAGCGTGGCCGGGGACAGGGGATCGGGCTACACCTTC.

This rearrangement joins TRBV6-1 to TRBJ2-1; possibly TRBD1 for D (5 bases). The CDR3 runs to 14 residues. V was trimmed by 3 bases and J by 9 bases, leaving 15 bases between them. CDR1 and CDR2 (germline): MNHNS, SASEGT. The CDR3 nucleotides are TGTGCCAGCAGTGACAGGGTGACGATTCTTGAGCAGTTCTTC. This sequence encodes CASSDRVTILEQFF.

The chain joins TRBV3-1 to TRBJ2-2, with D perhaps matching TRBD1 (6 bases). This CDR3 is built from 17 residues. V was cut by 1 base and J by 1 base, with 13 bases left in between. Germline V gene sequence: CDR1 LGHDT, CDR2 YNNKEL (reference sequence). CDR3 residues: CASSQVSGTMNTGELFF. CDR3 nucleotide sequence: TGTGCCAGCAGCCAAGTGTCCGGGACAATGAACACCGGGGAGCTGTTTTTT. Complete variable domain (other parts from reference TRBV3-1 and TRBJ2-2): DTAVSQTPKYLVTQMGNDKSIKCEQNLGHDTMYWYKQDSKKFLKIMFSYNNKELIINETVPNRFSPKSPDKAHLNLHINSLELGDSAVYFCASSQVSGTMNTGELFFGEGSRLTVL.

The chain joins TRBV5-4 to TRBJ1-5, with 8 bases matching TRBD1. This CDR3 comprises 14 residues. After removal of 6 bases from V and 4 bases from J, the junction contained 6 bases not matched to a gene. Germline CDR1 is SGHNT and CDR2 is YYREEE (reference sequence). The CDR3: CASIDRGRNQPQHF. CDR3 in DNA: TGTGCCAGCATCGACAGGGGTCGGAATCAGCCCCAGCATTTT.

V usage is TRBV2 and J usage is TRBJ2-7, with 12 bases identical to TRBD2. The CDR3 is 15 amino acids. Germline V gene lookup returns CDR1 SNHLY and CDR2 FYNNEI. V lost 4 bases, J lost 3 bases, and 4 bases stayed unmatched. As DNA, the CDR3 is TGTGCCAGCAGTGCTCAGACTAGCGGGAGCTACGAGCAGTACTTC. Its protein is CASSAQTSGSYEQYF.

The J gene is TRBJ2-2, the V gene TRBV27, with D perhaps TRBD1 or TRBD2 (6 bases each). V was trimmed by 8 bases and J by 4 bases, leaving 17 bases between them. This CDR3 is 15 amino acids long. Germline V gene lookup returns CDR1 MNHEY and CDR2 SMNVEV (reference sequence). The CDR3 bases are TGTGCCAGCCTACCTTGGGGGGCCCCCACCGGGGAGCTGTTTTTT. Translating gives CASLPWGAPTGELFF.

CDR3: CASSQDVAGEQFF. CDR3 DNA: TGTGCCAGCAGCCAAGATGTGGCGGGAGAGCAGTTCTTC. This chain connects TRBV3-1 to TRBJ2-1; D perhaps matches TRBD2 (6 bases). The V gene lost 0 bases and the J gene lost 10 bases, with 10 bases spanning the gap. Looked up from germline, CDR1 is LGHDT and CDR2 is YNNKEL (reference sequence). The CDR3 runs to 13 residues.